This TCR beta chain was identified during a study of T cell clusters in autoimmune cytopenias. Germline CDR1 is DFQATT and CDR2 is SNEGSKA (reference sequence). CDR3 size: 11 residues. Multiplex touch-down PCR amplified TRB using TRB-A and TRB-B pools in one tube. TCRdb reprocessed the multiplex PCR reads; each CDR3 protein has one entry and no DNA is given. Recorded for this sample: more than 5,500 distinct CDR3 sequences. TRB was amplified from approximately 250 ng of peripheral blood genomic DNA per sample. This sample was shared with a second study, whose subject was T cell repertoires in aging, cancer and after chemotherapy. As that study records: Donor ages fell into six groups from 30 or younger up to 70 or older. Over several months to years, re-sampled healthy donor repertoires clearly shared clones. In each cancer cohort, median generation probability increased across chemotherapy, suggesting thymic output rebounded.

Material for sequencing was peripheral blood. The rearrangement links TRBV20-1 to TRBJ2-5. This clonotype was obtained from a human donor in good health. The CDR3 spells CSAEHQETQYF.